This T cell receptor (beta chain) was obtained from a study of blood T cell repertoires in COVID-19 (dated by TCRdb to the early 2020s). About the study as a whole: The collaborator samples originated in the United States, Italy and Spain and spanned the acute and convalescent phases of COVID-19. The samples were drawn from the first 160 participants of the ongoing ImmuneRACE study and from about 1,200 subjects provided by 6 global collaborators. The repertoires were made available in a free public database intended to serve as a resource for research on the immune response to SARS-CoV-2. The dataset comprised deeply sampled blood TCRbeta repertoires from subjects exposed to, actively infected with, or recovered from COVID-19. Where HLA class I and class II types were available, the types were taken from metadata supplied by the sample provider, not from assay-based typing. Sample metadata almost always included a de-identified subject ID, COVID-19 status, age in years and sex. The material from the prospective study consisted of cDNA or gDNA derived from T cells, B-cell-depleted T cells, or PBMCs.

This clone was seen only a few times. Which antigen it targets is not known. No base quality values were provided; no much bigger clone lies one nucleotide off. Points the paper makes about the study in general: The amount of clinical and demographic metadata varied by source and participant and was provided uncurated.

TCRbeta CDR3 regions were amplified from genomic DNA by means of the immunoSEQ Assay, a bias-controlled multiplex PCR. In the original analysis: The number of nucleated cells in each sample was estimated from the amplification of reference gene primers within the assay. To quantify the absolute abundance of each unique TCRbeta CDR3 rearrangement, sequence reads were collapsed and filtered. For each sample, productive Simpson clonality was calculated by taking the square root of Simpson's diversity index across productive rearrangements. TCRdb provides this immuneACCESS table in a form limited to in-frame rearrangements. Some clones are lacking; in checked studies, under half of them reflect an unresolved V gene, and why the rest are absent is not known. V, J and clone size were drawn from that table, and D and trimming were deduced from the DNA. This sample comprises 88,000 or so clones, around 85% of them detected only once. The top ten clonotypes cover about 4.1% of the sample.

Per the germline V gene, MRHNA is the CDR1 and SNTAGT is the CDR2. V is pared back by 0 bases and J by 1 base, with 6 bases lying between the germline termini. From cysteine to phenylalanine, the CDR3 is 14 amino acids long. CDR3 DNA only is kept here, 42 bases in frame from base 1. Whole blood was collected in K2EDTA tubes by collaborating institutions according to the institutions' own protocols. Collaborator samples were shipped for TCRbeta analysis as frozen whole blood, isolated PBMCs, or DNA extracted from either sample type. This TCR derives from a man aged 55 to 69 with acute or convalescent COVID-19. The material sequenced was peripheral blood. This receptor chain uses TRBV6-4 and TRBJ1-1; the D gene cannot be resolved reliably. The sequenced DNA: TGTGCCAGCAGTGACTCGAACAGGAACACTGAAGCTTTCTTT. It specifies CASSDSNRNTEAFF.